Described below is a single TCR beta chain sequence and its context. The data stem from a study of shared clonotypes between healthy human individuals. The assay was immunoSEQ multiplex PCR, and TCRdb's table has in-frame clones only and misses some. The sample shows over 700,000 clones, 72% of them seen only once. Looked up from germline, CDR1 is SNHLY and CDR2 is FYNNEI. With 6 bases clipped from V and 4 bases from J, the junction kept 8 bases outside the gene matches. The CDR3 consists of 14 residues. The clonotype was recovered from a woman aged 25 to 45 in good health. Sequencing was carried out using memory CD4+ T cells sorted from blood. Documented subset: CD45RA-negative fraction. V and J are TRBV2 and TRBJ1-2, with 7 bases lining up with TRBD1. The CDR3 reads CASRRGQGTYGYTF. CDR3 bases: TGTGCCAGCAGGAGGGGGCAGGGCACCTATGGCTACACCTTC.